The rows below give T cell receptor beta chains drawn from one sample of a study of cytomegalovirus exposure and HLA in healthy donors. Sequenced by immunoSEQ multiplex PCR; TCRdb stores in-frame clones only, minus some. The sample lists more than 250,000 clones, approximately 90% seen once, with around 0.84% in the top ten. Material: PBMCs. The receptor set was obtained from a young woman in good health and CMV-seronegative. Each CDR3 is given with its conserved first and last residue. Each record gives: J gene, D gene, V gene, clone size, CDR3 protein, CDR3 DNA. D genes are given only for firm matches. Size is omitted from some rows. Given values are once, few, many or a class for expanded clones.

TRBJ1-5 | . | TRBV4-3 | . | CASSPYRDPSQPQHF | TGCGCCAGCAGCCCCTACAGGGACCCCTCTCAGCCCCAGCATTTT
TRBJ1-1 | TRBD1 | TRBV7-2 | . | CASSLGQINTEAFF | TGTGCCAGCAGCTTGGGACAGATTAACACTGAAGCTTTCTTT
TRBJ2-7 | . | TRBV15 | once | CATSRAPPSYEQYF | TGTGCCACCAGCAGAGCTCCCCCTTCCTACGAGCAGTACTTC
TRBJ2-7 | TRBD2 | TRBV4-3 | . | CASSQEGLAGNGEQYF | TGCGCCAGCAGCCAAGAGGGACTAGCGGGAAACGGCGAGCAGTACTTC
TRBJ2-5 | . | TRBV6-5 | . | CASSYSRLGTETQYF | TGTGCCAGCAGTTACTCGAGGTTGGGTACGGAGACCCAGTACTTC
TRBJ1-4 | . | TRBV19 | . | CATSGGTNEKLFF | TGTGCCACCTCGGGGGGGACTAATGAAAAACTGTTTTTT
TRBJ2-7 | TRBD1 | TRBV10-1 | . | CASDRGYEQYF | TGCGCCAGTGACAGGGGATACGAGCAGTACTTC
TRBJ2-3 | . | TRBV5-1 | . | CASSLTEPSTDTQYF | TGCGCCAGCAGCTTAACAGAACCTAGCACAGATACGCAGTATTTT
TRBJ2-7 | . | TRBV7-2 | . | CASSSLMEGNSYEQYF | TGTGCCAGCAGCTCCCTGATGGAGGGAAACTCCTACGAGCAGTACTTC
TRBJ1-2 | TRBD1 | TRBV4-1 | . | CASSQGQGTGPAGYTF | TGCGCCAGCAGCCAAGGACAGGGGACGGGACCTGCGGGCTACACCTTC
TRBJ2-1 | TRBD2 | TRBV7-3 | . | CASSPGLAGSNEQFF | TGTGCCAGCAGCCCTGGACTAGCGGGCTCCAATGAGCAGTTCTTC
TRBJ1-5 | . | TRBV28 | . | CASLSSGSGNQPQHF | TGTGCCAGCCTGTCCTCCGGTAGTGGCAATCAGCCCCAGCATTTT
TRBJ2-7 | . | TRBV11-2 | once | CASSSRVGSLEQYF | TGTGCCAGCAGCTCGAGGGTTGGCAGTCTCGAGCAGTACTTC
TRBJ1-1 | . | TRBV6-5 | . | CASSTGGGVNTEAFF | TGTGCCAGCAGTACCGGGGGGGGAGTGAACACTGAAGCTTTCTTT
TRBJ2-7 | . | TRBV23-1 | . | CASSQLQVTYEQYF | TGCGCCAGCAGTCAACTACAGGTGACCTACGAGCAGTACTTC
TRBJ1-2 | TRBD1 | TRBV4-1 | . | CASSQEGTGRNPYGYTF | TGCGCCAGCAGCCAAGAGGGGACAGGGAGAAATCCCTATGGCTACACCTTC
TRBJ1-5 | . | TRBV10-3 | . | CAARGGHNQPQHF | TGTGCAGCCCGGGGGGGCCACAATCAGCCCCAGCATTTT
TRBJ2-1 | TRBD2 | TRBV5-1 | . | CASSLGGTNEQFF | TGCGCCAGCAGCTTGGGGGGGACTAACGAGCAGTTCTTC
TRBJ2-7 | TRBD1 | TRBV2 | . | CASSPDRQSSYEQYF | TGTGCCAGCAGTCCGGACAGGCAATCCTCCTACGAGCAGTACTTC
TRBJ2-1 | TRBD2 | TRBV7-7 | . | CASSATSGKGAEQFF | TGTGCTAGCAGCGCAACTAGCGGAAAAGGGGCTGAGCAGTTCTTC
TRBJ2-3 | . | TRBV6-5 | . | CASSYSVLPRADTQYF | TGTGCCAGCAGTTATAGTGTCCTTCCCCGCGCAGATACGCAGTATTTT
TRBJ2-1 | TRBD2 | TRBV7-3 | . | CASSIGGRRDEQFF | TGTGCCAGCAGCATTGGCGGGAGGCGCGATGAGCAGTTCTTC
TRBJ1-1 | TRBD1 | TRBV27 | . | CASSPGTGTNTEAFF | TGTGCCAGCAGCCCCGGGACAGGGACGAACACTGAAGCTTTCTTT
TRBJ2-2 | . | TRBV7-3 | . | CASSQTRTENTGELFF | TGTGCCAGCAGCCAAACCAGGACAGAGAACACCGGGGAGCTGTTTTTT
TRBJ2-7 | TRBD1 | TRBV7-2 | . | CASSLEARGQGADEQYF | TGTGCCAGCAGCTTAGAAGCGCGTGGGCAGGGGGCCGACGAGCAGTACTTC
TRBJ2-7 | TRBD2 | TRBV28 | . | CASSAPPGLAGGGRYEQYF | TGTGCCAGCAGTGCCCCACCCGGACTAGCGGGAGGAGGCAGATACGAGCAGTACTTC
TRBJ1-3 | . | TRBV6-6 | . | CASTRHGNTIYF | TGTGCCAGCACCCGCCACGGGAACACCATATATTTT
TRBJ2-3 | . | TRBV29-1 | . | CSSKGGLDTDTQYF | TGCAGCTCAAAGGGAGGTCTGGACACAGATACGCAGTATTTT
TRBJ1-4 | . | TRBV20-1 | many | CSAREREKLFF | TGCAGTGCTAGAGAGCGGGAAAAACTGTTTTTT
TRBJ1-2 | TRBD1 | TRBV15 | . | CATSRGWRDRPTNYGYTF | TGTGCCACCAGCAGAGGATGGCGGGACAGGCCCACTAACTATGGCTACACCTTC
TRBJ2-1 | TRBD2 | TRBV5-1 | . | CASSASTSSWLNEQFF | TGCGCCAGCAGCGCTTCGACTAGCTCTTGGCTCAATGAGCAGTTCTTC
TRBJ2-5 | . | TRBV7-3 | . | CASSLSRETDGSQYF | TGTGCCAGCAGCTTGAGCCGGGAAACCGACGGGTCCCAGTACTTC
TRBJ1-2 | TRBD1 | TRBV19 | . | CASLGQGYGYTF | TGTGCCAGCTTGGGACAGGGCTATGGCTACACCTTC
TRBJ2-7 | . | TRBV6-6 | . | CASSQARQADEQYF | TGTGCCAGCAGTCAAGCAAGACAGGCCGACGAGCAGTACTTC
TRBJ1-2 | . | TRBV11-2 | . | CASSLVSYGYTF | TGTGCCAGCAGCTTAGTCAGCTATGGCTACACCTTC
TRBJ2-5 | . | TRBV15 | . | CATSRRGKETQYF | TGTGCCACCAGCAGAAGGGGGAAAGAGACCCAGTACTTC
TRBJ2-1 | . | TRBV5-1 | . | CASSLSNEQFF | TGCGCCAGCAGCTTGTCTAATGAGCAGTTCTTC
TRBJ2-7 | . | TRBV5-5 | . | CASSWGLADPYEQYF | TGTGCCAGCAGCTGGGGGCTAGCGGACCCCTACGAGCAGTACTTC
TRBJ1-1 | . | TRBV19 | . | CASSPWGRPLNTEAFF | TGTGCCAGTAGCCCCTGGGGCAGACCTTTGAACACTGAAGCTTTCTTT
TRBJ1-2 | . | TRBV4-1 | . | CASSQERLKGRNYGYTF | TGCGCCAGCAGCCAAGAACGGCTGAAAGGCAGGAACTATGGCTACACCTTC
TRBJ2-7 | . | TRBV28 | . | CASSFQGEQYF | TGTGCCAGCAGTTTTCAGGGAGAGCAGTACTTC
TRBJ2-3 | TRBD2 | TRBV9 | . | CASSVGDSGTRDTQYF | TGTGCCAGCAGCGTAGGCGATAGCGGGACGAGAGATACGCAGTATTTT
TRBJ2-2 | . | TRBV5-1 | . | CASSFSTGELFF | TGCGCCAGCAGCTTCAGCACCGGGGAGCTGTTTTTT
TRBJ2-7 | . | TRBV15 | . | CATSQGYEQYF | TGTGCCACTTCGCAGGGATACGAGCAGTACTTC
TRBJ2-4 | TRBD2 | TRBV28 | . | CASSSTGLGLHF | TGTGCCAGCAGTTCTACGGGACTAGGCCTGCACTTC
TRBJ2-7 | TRBD1 | TRBV29-1 | . | CSVDLGDRVFF | TGCAGCGTTGATTTAGGGGACAGAGTTTTTTTC
TRBJ2-7 | TRBD2 | TRBV7-3 | . | CASSVGLADTYEQYF | TGTGCCAGCAGCGTGGGACTAGCGGATACCTACGAGCAGTACTTC
TRBJ2-3 | TRBD2 | TRBV2 | . | CASSWTSGTTDTQYF | TGTGCCAGCAGTTGGACTAGCGGGACCACAGATACGCAGTATTTT
TRBJ2-7 | TRBD2 | TRBV27 | . | CASSPTSGRALMYEQYF | TGTGCCAGCAGTCCTACTAGCGGGAGGGCCTTAATGTACGAGCAGTACTTC
TRBJ2-1 | . | TRBV29-1 | . | CSVKTGTSYNEQFF | TGCAGCGTCAAAACAGGGACCTCCTACAATGAGCAGTTCTTC
TRBJ1-2 | TRBD1 | TRBV11-2 | . | CASSLQGDYGYTF | TGTGCCAGCAGCCTACAGGGGGACTATGGCTACACCTTC
TRBJ1-1 | . | TRBV4-1 | . | CASSQGKTAIIMNTEAFF | TGCGCCAGCAGCCAAGGTAAAACAGCAATAATAATGAACACTGAAGCTTTCTTT
TRBJ1-5 | TRBD1 | TRBV2 | . | CASSEIFRGGNQPQHF | TGTGCCAGCAGTGAAATCTTCAGGGGGGGCAATCAGCCCCAGCATTTT
TRBJ1-5 | . | TRBV2 | few | CASSEGRSNQPQHF | TGTGCCAGCAGTGAAGGGAGGAGCAATCAGCCCCAGCATTTT